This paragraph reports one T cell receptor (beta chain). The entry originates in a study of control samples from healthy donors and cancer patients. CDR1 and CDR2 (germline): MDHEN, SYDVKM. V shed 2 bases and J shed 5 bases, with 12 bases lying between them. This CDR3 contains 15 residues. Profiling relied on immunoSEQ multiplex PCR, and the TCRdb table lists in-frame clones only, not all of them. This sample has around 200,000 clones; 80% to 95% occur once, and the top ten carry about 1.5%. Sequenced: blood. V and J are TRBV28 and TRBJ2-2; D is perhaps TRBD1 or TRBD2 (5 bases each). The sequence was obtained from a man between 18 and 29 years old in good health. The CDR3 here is CASSLGGLRTGELFF. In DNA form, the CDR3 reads TGTGCCAGCAGTTTAGGGGGTCTGAGGACCGGGGAGCTGTTTTTT.